This is a list of T cell receptor beta chains from one sample in a study of cytomegalovirus exposure and HLA in healthy donors. Clones were sequenced by immunoSEQ multiplex PCR, and TCRdb holds only the in-frame ones, with some missing. The table shows 100,000 to 150,000 clones, with over 9.5% occurring only once. Sequenced sample: PBMCs. The receptors here all came from a woman aged 18-30 years in good health and CMV-seropositive. CDR3s include the opening cysteine and the closing phenylalanine or tryptophan. Fields, in order: CDR3 length, clone size, J gene, D gene, V gene, CDR3 protein, CDR3 DNA. D genes are given only for firm matches. Clone size, where shown, is once, few, many, or a class for clones that have expanded.

15 | few | TRBJ1-5 | - | TRBV4-1 | CASSQDPGDNQPQHF | TGCGCCAGCAGCCAAGATCCGGGGGACAATCAGCCCCAGCATTTT
15 | few | TRBJ2-7 | TRBD1 | TRBV7-3 | CASSLTGQGAYEQYF | TGTGCCAGCAGCTTAACGGGACAGGGGGCCTACGAGCAGTACTTC
16 | - | TRBJ2-3 | - | TRBV7-3 | CASSSLNGPSTDTQYF | TGTGCCAGCAGCTCCCTCAACGGTCCAAGCACAGATACGCAGTATTTT
18 | - | TRBJ1-1 | - | TRBV18 | CASSPLGRVYREVTEAFF | TGTGCCAGCTCACCATTAGGGAGGGTGTATCGGGAGGTAACTGAAGCTTTCTTT
14 | few | TRBJ2-7 | - | TRBV29-1 | CSLITGYVSYEQYF | TGCAGCCTTATCACAGGTTATGTGAGCTACGAGCAGTACTTC
13 | - | TRBJ1-3 | - | TRBV6-6 | CASSYGVGNTIYF | TGTGCCAGCAGTTATGGAGTCGGAAACACCATATATTTT
15 | few | TRBJ2-3 | TRBD2 | TRBV5-1 | CASSPWSGRADTQYF | TGCGCCAGCAGCCCCTGGAGCGGGAGAGCAGATACGCAGTATTTT
12 | - | TRBJ1-2 | TRBD1 | TRBV29-1 | CSGTGDVSGYTF | TGCAGCGGCACAGGGGATGTGTCTGGCTACACCTTC
14 | - | TRBJ1-2 | TRBD1 | TRBV7-9 | CASSEQGLGYGYTF | TGTGCCAGCAGCGAACAGGGGTTGGGCTATGGCTACACCTTC
10 | few | TRBJ1-3 | - | TRBV30 | CAWGRNTIYF | TGTGCCTGGGGCCGAAACACCATATATTTT
15 | few | TRBJ2-3 | TRBD2 | TRBV6-4 | CASSPLAGDSDTQYF | TGTGCCAGCAGTCCTCTAGCGGGAGACTCAGATACGCAGTATTTT
13 | few | TRBJ1-2 | TRBD1 | TRBV5-6 | CASSLGQGSGYTF | TGTGCCAGCAGCTTGGGACAGGGCAGTGGCTACACCTTC
15 | - | TRBJ2-7 | TRBD2 | TRBV30 | CAWSRTSPYSYEQYF | TGTGCCTGGAGTCGGACTAGCCCCTACTCCTACGAGCAGTACTTC
15 | few | TRBJ1-4 | - | TRBV7-2 | CASSFGRAKGEKLFF | TGTGCCAGCAGCTTTGGGAGGGCCAAAGGTGAAAAACTGTTTTTT
14 | - | TRBJ2-2 | TRBD2 | TRBV28 | CATGLAMNTGELFF | TGTGCCACCGGACTAGCAATGAACACCGGGGAGCTGTTTTTT
13 | few | TRBJ1-2 | TRBD1 | TRBV27 | CASSLKGAGGYTF | TGTGCCAGCAGTTTAAAGGGGGCGGGAGGCTACACCTTC
15 | few | TRBJ2-7 | TRBD2 | TRBV29-1 | CSVVGTSGNSYEQYF | TGCAGCGTTGTTGGGACTAGCGGGAACTCCTACGAGCAGTACTTC
13 | few | TRBJ1-4 | - | TRBV30 | CAWSVRVNEKLFF | TGTGCCTGGAGTGTACGAGTTAATGAAAAACTGTTTTTT
15 | - | TRBJ2-7 | TRBD1 | TRBV15 | CATSRDEGAMYEQYF | TGTGCCACCAGCAGAGATGAGGGGGCGATGTACGAGCAGTACTTC
16 | few | TRBJ1-4 | - | TRBV7-9 | CASSLAGPGSNEKLFF | TGTGCCAGCAGCTTAGCGGGGCCAGGGTCTAATGAAAAACTGTTTTTT
14 | few | TRBJ2-2 | - | TRBV28 | CASSLGLYTGELFF | TGTGCCAGCAGTTTGGGGCTTTACACCGGGGAGCTGTTTTTT
14 | - | TRBJ1-2 | TRBD1 | TRBV5-4 | CATHQGQGAAGYTF | TGTGCCACTCACCAGGGACAGGGGGCGGCTGGCTACACCTTC
16 | - | TRBJ1-2 | TRBD1 | TRBV5-1 | CASSLDGTASIDGYTF | TGCGCCAGCAGCTTAGACGGGACAGCGTCTATCGATGGCTACACCTTC
13 | many | TRBJ1-1 | - | TRBV2 | CASSSTGYTEAFF | TGTGCCAGCAGCTCCACAGGGTACACTGAAGCTTTCTTT
14 | few | TRBJ2-7 | - | TRBV19 | CASRTGASTYEQYF | TGTGCCAGTCGAACAGGAGCCTCAACCTACGAGCAGTACTTC
14 | - | TRBJ1-2 | - | TRBV19 | CASSTGDSLHGYTF | TGTGCCAGTTCAACTGGAGACAGTCTACATGGCTACACCTTC
13 | few | TRBJ2-3 | - | TRBV5-1 | CASSFLGTDTQYF | TGCGCCAGCAGCTTCTTAGGCACAGATACGCAGTATTTT
15 | many | TRBJ2-7 | TRBD1 | TRBV25-1 | CASSAPRQGQDEQYF | TGTGCCAGCAGTGCCCCTCGACAGGGGCAGGACGAGCAGTACTTC
15 | - | TRBJ2-3 | - | TRBV9 | CASSARGISTDTQYF | TGTGCCAGCAGCGCCCGCGGGATTAGCACAGATACGCAGTATTTT
16 | - | TRBJ2-2 | - | TRBV21-1 | CASSKSHRGSTGELFF | TGTGCCAGCAGCAAGAGTCACAGGGGGAGCACCGGGGAGCTGTTTTTT
15 | - | TRBJ1-4 | - | TRBV27 | CASSLSPRLTEKLFF | TGTGCCAGCAGTTTATCTCCCCGACTTACAGAAAAACTGTTTTTT
15 | few | TRBJ2-2 | TRBD1 | TRBV7-6 | CASSILDRVAGELFF | TGTGCCAGCAGCATTTTGGACAGGGTTGCCGGGGAGCTGTTTTTT
15 | - | TRBJ1-5 | - | TRBV19 | CASSSPPGLNQPQHF | TGTGCCAGTAGTTCGCCGCCGGGTCTTAATCAGCCCCAGCATTTT
22 | few | TRBJ2-2 | TRBD2 | TRBV7-8 | CASSLDRGPGWLAGANTGELFF | TGTGCCAGCAGCTTAGATCGGGGCCCAGGTTGGCTAGCGGGAGCGAACACCGGGGAGCTGTTTTTT
12 | few | TRBJ1-5 | TRBD1 | TRBV2 | CASTSDRAAQHF | TGTGCCAGCACTTCGGACAGGGCGGCCCAGCATTTT
13 | - | TRBJ1-2 | - | TRBV5-4 | CASSEAGNGGYTF | TGTGCCAGCAGCGAAGCAGGAAACGGAGGCTACACCTTC
14 | - | TRBJ2-2 | TRBD1 | TRBV11-3 | CASSSDRAPGELFF | TGTGCCAGCAGCTCAGACAGGGCACCCGGGGAGCTGTTTTTT